This TCR beta chain came from a study of radiotherapy plus CTLA-4 blockade in lung cancer. Study-level background: Overall, 15% to 20% of patients showed an objective response, while about 31% attained disease control.

Study outcomes and limitations: Peripheral blood showed expansion of tumor-derived TCR clones after radiotherapy and ipilimumab.

Assay: immunoSEQ multiplex PCR; the TCRdb copy retains only in-frame clones and omits some. The profile shows about 77,000 clones, 70% to 80% of them singletons. This clone was recorded a few times. Its antigen is unknown. The sequence derives from a human donor with non-small cell lung cancer whose response to radiotherapy plus ipilimumab could not be evaluated. The sample in question was peripheral blood, obtained from a patient treated with radiotherapy plus ipilimumab.

The CDR3 DNA reads TGTGCCAGCAGTGGGCCAGATACGCAGTATTTT. This translates into CASSGPDTQYF. The gene calls are TRBV2 and TRBJ2-3; D is undetermined. Trimming removed 4 bases at V and 4 bases at J, with 3 bases between. This CDR3 has 11 residues. Germline CDR1 is SNHLY and CDR2 is FYNNEI.